The sequence of this TCR beta chain was determined in a study of identical twins. One entry per CDR3 protein, called by TCRdb with MiXCR from the 5' RACE reads. Among around 1.7 million distinct CDR3 sequences listed, under 35% were seen once. CDR3 size: 12 residues. The germline V and J ends were trimmed by 6 bases and 3 bases, with 8 bases remaining between them. The clonotype originates from a newborn girl in good health. Input material: cord blood. The rearrangement links TRBV12-3 or TRBV12-4 to TRBJ1-1; D is uncertain. CDR3 nucleotide sequence: TGTGCCAGCAGGAGGAGGTACACTGAAGCTTTCTTT. This translates into CASRRRYTEAFF.